This T cell receptor (beta chain) was sequenced during a study of blood T cell repertoires in COVID-19. The overall study: COVID-19 samples, acute and convalescent, were from the United States, Italy and Spain. T cells, B-cell-depleted T cells, or PBMCs provided the cDNA or gDNA that served as material.

V lost 0 bases and J 7 bases, leaving 10 bases between the germline ends. This CDR3 is 13 amino acids long. Germline loops: CDR1 SGHRS, CDR2 YFSETQ. Under the authors' procedure: Nucleated cell number was recorded as an estimate derived from reference gene primer amplification. The table came from immunoSEQ multiplex PCR; TCRdb's copy has only in-frame clones and leaves some out. The DNA gave D and trimming, while V, J and clone size come from that table. The top ten clones hold 7.2% of a sample with about 330,000 clones, roughly 85% of them seen once. V is TRBV5-1 and J is TRBJ1-1; tentatively, D is TRBD1 (5 bases). Sequences were obtained from peripheral blood. The sequence was obtained from a human donor in a cohort sampled during active COVID-19. CDR3 nucleotide sequence: TGCGCCAGCAGCTTGGTGGGGCCGAATGAAGCTTTCTTT. Translation gives CASSLVGPNEAFF.